Each of the 21 T cell receptor beta chains below was sequenced from the same sample in a study of T cells after yellow fever vaccination (dated by TCRdb to between 2018 and 2021). Library creation used 5' RACE. TCRdb lists the instrument as Illumina HiSeq 2500. TCRdb passed the public sequencing reads through fastp at Q25 and MiXCR, retaining productive beta sequences. Every distinct CDR3 protein forms one entry, paired with its most common genes and DNA. For this sample there are hundreds of thousands of distinct CDR3 sequences; 8.7% appear just once. The leading ten clones occupy roughly 18% of the sample. Interpreted using the paper, the treatment or condition label stands for: live attenuated yellow fever vaccine strain. Here the sequenced sample was PBMCs, taken on the day of the first yellow fever vaccination. These receptors were taken from a man aged 18 to 30 who received the YFV17D yellow fever vaccine.

Many counts were recorded for this clonotype. V gene TRBV7-9 combines with J gene TRBJ1-2; D may be TRBD1 (5 bases). The CDR3 is made up of 14 amino acids. The germline V gene encodes CDR1 SEHNR and CDR2 FQNEAQ (reference sequence). V shed 2 bases and J shed 6 bases, with 13 bases lying between them. The CDR3 spells CASSLYKGLDGYTF. DNA of the CDR3: TGTGCCAGCAGCTTATATAAGGGGCTGGATGGCTACACCTTC. Filled out from reference TRBV7-9 and TRBJ1-2, the complete variable domain reads DTGVSQNPRHKITKRGQNVTFRCDPISEHNRLYWYRQTLGQGPEFLTYFQNEAQLEKSRLLSDRFSAERPKGSFSTLEIQRTEQGDSAMYLCASSLYKGLDGYTFGSGTRLTVV.

This clonotype has a count of ten or more. V usage is TRBV5-1 and J usage is TRBJ1-2; possibly TRBD1 for D (6 bases). The CDR3 covers 16 residues. V shed 0 bases and J shed 7 bases, with 19 bases lying between them. CDR1 is SGHRS, CDR2 YFSETQ, per germline. CDR3 sequence: CASSLDREPGLSGYTF. In DNA form, the CDR3 reads TGCGCCAGCAGCTTGGACAGGGAGCCCGGGCTATCTGGCTACACCTTC.

This clonotype was counted between two and nine times. The chain employs TRBV6-1 and TRBJ2-7, with D unresolved. The V end lost 10 bases, the J end lost 3 bases, and 22 bases lay between the germline ends. From germline, CDR1 is MNHNS and CDR2 SASEGT. This CDR3 is built from 15 residues. The CDR3, as DNA: TGTGCCACCCTTACGTCCGCACCCCGTATCTACGAGCAGTACGTC. It specifies CATLTSAPRIYEQYV.

This clonotype was counted at least ten times. The rearrangement links TRBV7-9 to TRBJ2-1, with D unclear. Trimming removed 7 bases at V and 7 bases at J, with 8 bases between. Germline V lookup: CDR1 SEHNR, CDR2 FQNEAQ (reference sequence). This CDR3 spans 11 amino acids. In nucleotides, the CDR3 is TGTGCCAGCACTTCTGGGAATGAGCAGTTCTTC. Translated, it gives CASTSGNEQFF.

This clonotype came up a few times. This chain uses TRBV20-1 with TRBJ2-1; 7 bases are shared with TRBD2. CDR3 length equals 12 residues. The V gene's germline CDR1 is DFQATT and CDR2 SNEGSKA (reference sequence). J was trimmed by 6 bases and V by 5 bases; bases with no gene match: 4. CDR3 sequence reads: CSASRGSNEQFF. The CDR3 coding sequence is TGCAGTGCTTCGCGGGGGAGCAATGAGCAGTTCTTC.

In this sample, this clonotype turned up a few times. V usage is TRBV4-2 and J usage is TRBJ1-3, with D tentatively TRBD1 (5 bases). This CDR3 is built from 16 residues. V was pared by 0 bases and J by 5 bases, with 14 bases between. Germline CDR1 reads LGHNA; CDR2 reads YNFKEQ. As DNA, the CDR3 is TGTGCCAGCAGCCAAGATGGGGGGAGGTTTCGAAACACCATATATTTT. It specifies CASSQDGGRFRNTIYF.

This clonotype came up a few times. CDR3 nucleotide sequence: TGTGCCAGCAGTTACTCGACCAATGAGCAGTTCTTC. Residues: CASSYSTNEQFF. The chain employs TRBV6-5 and TRBJ2-1; no clear D. There are 12 residues in the CDR3. Germline V gene lookup returns CDR1 MNHEY and CDR2 SVGAGI. Trimming removed 0 bases at V and 6 bases at J, with 3 bases between.

At least ten counts were recorded for this clonotype. The V gene is TRBV10-3, the J gene TRBJ2-2; D unresolved. The CDR3 extends over 15 amino acids. The germline gives CDR1 ENHRY, CDR2 SYGVKD. V lost 3 bases and J 5 bases, leaving 13 bases between the germline ends. Here the CDR3 reads CAISDLGAQTGELFF. The CDR3 DNA reads TGTGCCATCAGTGACTTGGGCGCCCAAACCGGGGAGCTGTTTTTT.

This clonotype has only a few counts. The chain links TRBV6-5 to TRBJ1-5, with 9 positions matching TRBD1. The germline V gene has CDR1 MNHEY and CDR2 SVGAGI. The CDR3 runs to 15 residues. V lost 4 bases and J lost 7; bases outside the gene matches: 8. CDR3 nucleotide sequence: TGTGCCAGCAGTTTCCACAGGGGGCTAGGACAGCCCCAGCATTTT. This gives the protein CASSFHRGLGQPQHF.

The chain is built from TRBV4-1 and TRBJ1-2; TRBD1 aligns across 7 bases. The CDR3 is 15 amino acids. The V gene's germline CDR1 is MGHRA and CDR2 YSYEKL. The V and J ends lost 3 bases and 4 bases, in that order; junction bases with no gene match: 8. The CDR3 coding sequence is TGCGCCAGCAGCCACATGACAGGGCCTGCCTATGGCTACACCTTC. It encodes CASSHMTGPAYGYTF.

The table lists this clonotype with a few counts. The chain combines TRBV4-1 with TRBJ2-1; 10 nucleotides agree with TRBD2. This CDR3 has 15 amino acids. V lost 4 bases, J lost 5 bases, and 5 bases stayed unmatched. Germline V CDR1 and CDR2: MGHRA, YSYEKL. The CDR3 is CASSPLAGTNNEQFF. CDR3 bases: TGCGCCAGCAGCCCACTAGCGGGGACCAACAATGAGCAGTTCTTC.

The chain has TRBV4-1 and TRBJ2-1; 12 bases match TRBD2. The trim removed 0 bases at V and 6 bases at J, leaving 9 bases unmatched. Germline V gene lookup returns CDR1 MGHRA and CDR2 YSYEKL. The CDR3 runs 18 residues. The CDR3 DNA sequence: TGCGCCAGCAGCCAAGAGACGTCGACTAGCGGGGGAAGCAATGAGCAGTTCTTC. Translated: CASSQETSTSGGSNEQFF.

The chain recombines TRBV12-3 or TRBV12-4 with TRBJ1-2, with 7 nucleotides matching TRBD1. This CDR3 is built from 14 residues. V trimming: 3 bases; J trimming: 8 bases; junction bases outside the gene matches: 9. CDR3: CASSLAGGVEGYTF. The CDR3 bases are TGTGCCAGCAGTTTGGCAGGGGGTGTTGAAGGCTACACCTTC.

About this clonotype itself: The junction differs from germline at one of its ends, possibly a read error. V gene TRBV4-2 combines with J gene TRBJ1-1, with D tentatively TRBD1 (6 bases). The germline V gene encodes CDR1 LGHNA and CDR2 YNFKEQ. The CDR3 is 15 amino acids. Here the CDR3 DNA reads TGTGCCAGCAGCCCTGGCCCGGGGGCGAACACTGAAGTTTTCTTT. Protein: CASSPGPGANTEVFF.

This chain connects TRBV4-3 to TRBJ2-7; TRBD1 or TRBD2 may be the D gene (6 bases each). In germline, CDR1 is LGHNA, CDR2 YSLEER. The CDR3 totals 15 residues. Between the trimmed V and J ends, which lost 0 bases and 1 base, there was a span of 10 bases. This chain's CDR3 is CASSQEGGTSYEQYF. The CDR3 DNA follows: TGCGCCAGCAGCCAAGAAGGGGGGACTTCCTACGAGCAGTACTTC.

Only a few counts were recorded for this clonotype. The chain has TRBV6-1 and TRBJ2-7; TRBD1 aligns across 8 bases. This CDR3 contains 14 residues. The J segment lost 2 bases and the V segment lost 5 bases, leaving 5 bases of the junction unmatched. Per germline, CDR1 MNHNS and CDR2 SASEGT. This chain's CDR3 is CASSRGTGPYEQYF. In nucleotides, the CDR3 is TGTGCCAGCAGTCGTGGGACAGGCCCCTACGAGCAGTACTTC.

The gene calls are TRBV7-9 and TRBJ2-1, with D unclear. Germline assignment: CDR1 SEHNR and CDR2 FQNEAQ (reference sequence). The CDR3 covers 13 residues. With 2 bases removed from V and 2 bases from J, the gap between germline ends came to 4 bases. CDR3 loop: CASSLNPYNEQFF. Here the CDR3 DNA reads TGTGCCAGCAGCTTAAATCCCTACAATGAGCAGTTCTTC.

This chain joins TRBV6-2 or TRBV6-3 and TRBJ2-7, with 11 bases identical to TRBD2. CDR1 is MNHEY and CDR2 is SVGEGT in the germline V gene. CDR3 size: 15 residues. The trim removed 6 bases at V and 2 bases at J, leaving 6 bases unmatched. Written as DNA, the CDR3 is TGTGCCAGCAGAAGTCTAGCGGGGGGCCCCTACGAGCAGTACTTC. It codes for CASRSLAGGPYEQYF.

The chain uses TRBV5-1 and TRBJ2-1; D unclear. V was pared by 7 bases and J by 3 bases, with 14 bases between. Germline CDR1 SGHRS, CDR2 YFSETQ. The CDR3 consists of 14 residues. CDR3 sequence (DNA): TGCGCCAGCCGAGAGGTCCTCAGCTACAATGAGCAGTTCTTC. Translation gives CASREVLSYNEQFF.

This clonotype appeared a few times. The chain couples TRBV11-2 to TRBJ2-2, with D perhaps matching TRBD1 (5 bases). The V and J ends lost 2 bases and 4 bases respectively, with 14 bases between them. Germline V gene lookup returns CDR1 SGHAT and CDR2 FQNNGV. This CDR3 is built from 16 residues. The CDR3 loop reads CASSLISGRATGELFF. CDR3 bases: TGTGCCAGCAGCTTAATCTCAGGGCGCGCCACCGGGGAGCTGTTTTTT.

The chain couples TRBV4-3 to TRBJ1-6; D is unclear. CDR1 is LGHNA, CDR2 YSLEER, per germline. Trimming pared 4 bases from V and 10 bases from J, leaving 11 bases between. CDR3 size: 13 residues. The CDR3: CASSLGMKSPLHF. CDR3 coding DNA: TGCGCCAGCAGCCTCGGTATGAAATCACCCCTCCACTTT.